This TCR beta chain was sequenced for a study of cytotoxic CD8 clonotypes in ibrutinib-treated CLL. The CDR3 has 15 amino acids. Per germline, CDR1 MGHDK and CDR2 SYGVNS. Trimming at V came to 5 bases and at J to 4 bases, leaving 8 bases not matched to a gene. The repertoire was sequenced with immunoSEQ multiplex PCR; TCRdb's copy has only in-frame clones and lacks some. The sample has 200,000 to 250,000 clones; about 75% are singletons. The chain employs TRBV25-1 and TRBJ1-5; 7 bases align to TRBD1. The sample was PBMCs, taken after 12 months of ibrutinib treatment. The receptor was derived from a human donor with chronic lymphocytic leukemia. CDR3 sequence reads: CASSPGTELNQPQHF. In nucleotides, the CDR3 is TGTGCCAGCAGTCCCGGGACAGAATTAAATCAGCCCCAGCATTTT.